The 17 T cell receptor beta chains listed next were all sequenced from one sample in a study of breast tumors, draining lymph nodes, adjacent tissues. Axillary draining lymph nodes of breast cancer patients supplied the node samples. TCRdb fed the multiplex PCR reads into MiXCR, producing one record per CDR3 protein. Of about 94,000 distinct CDR3 sequences in the sample, approximately 31% were seen once. The sequenced sample consisted of axillary lymph node tissue. The receptor set was obtained from a female donor with breast cancer. Some clones in this sample may be carry-over from other donors' samples.

This clonotype was recorded at least ten times. The chain combines TRBV19 with TRBJ2-2, with D possibly matching TRBD1 (6 bases). The germline CDR1 and CDR2 sequences are LNHDA and SQIVND (reference sequence). The CDR3 length is 12 residues. The V and J ends lost 5 bases and 9 bases respectively, with 10 bases between them. In DNA form, the CDR3 reads TGTGCCAGTAGTTTCCGGGACAGGGAGCTGTTTTTT. Translated: CASSFRDRELFF. The full variable domain, rest sourced from reference TRBV19 and TRBJ2-2, is DGGITQSPKYLFRKEGQNVTLSCEQNLNHDAMYWYRQDPGQGLRLIYYSQIVNDFQKGDIAEGYSVSREKKESFPLTVTSAQKNPTAFYLCASSFRDRELFFGEGSRLTVL.

The rearrangement joins TRBV7-2 to TRBJ2-3, with D tentatively TRBD2 (5 bases). The germline CDR1 and CDR2 sequences are SGHTA and FQGNSA. The CDR3 is made up of 15 amino acids. Between the trimmed V and J ends, which lost 5 bases and 10 bases, there was a span of 22 bases. CDR3 sequence (DNA): TGTGCCAGCAGCCCCCTGGGTAGCGAGAGTGATGCGCAGTATTTT. Translating it yields CASSPLGSESDAQYF.

There are a few counts of this clonotype. This may be a read error, as it is one base from a much larger clone. The V gene is TRBV20-1, the J gene TRBJ2-7, with 11 bases identical to TRBD1. Per germline, CDR1 DFQATT and CDR2 SNEGSKA (reference sequence). The CDR3 contains 14 residues. The junction had 9 bases not matched to a gene; V was cut back by 5 bases and J by 6 bases. The CDR3 nucleotides are TGCAGTGCTGATCCGGGACAGGGGGTAGCCGAGCAGTACTTC. Its translation: CSADPGQGVAEQYF.

This clonotype was recorded many times. The rearrangement joins TRBV5-1 to TRBJ2-5; TRBD2 agrees at 12 bases. V shed 0 bases and J 1 base; nucleotides not matched to a gene: 1. Germline CDR1 SGHRS, CDR2 YFSETQ. The CDR3 contains 16 residues. CDR3: CASSLGGLAGQETQYF. CDR3 DNA: TGCGCCAGCAGCTTGGGGGGACTAGCGGGCCAAGAGACCCAGTACTTC.

Only a few counts were recorded for this clonotype. Given a much more abundant clone one base away, this may be a read error. V gene TRBV20-1 combines with J gene TRBJ2-7, with a weak D call TRBD1 (5 bases). This CDR3 has 14 amino acids. Germline CDR1 reads DFQATT; CDR2 reads SNEGSKA (reference sequence). The CDR3 here is CSAGDRRGSSEQYF. The CDR3 DNA follows: TGCAGTGCTGGAGATCGTAGGGGCTCCTCCGAGCAGTACTTC.

The table lists this clonotype with many counts. The rearrangement joins TRBV5-8 to TRBJ1-2; D remains unclear. Germline CDR1 and CDR2: SGHTS and YDEGEE. The ends were cut back, 1 base at V and 4 bases at J, with 5 bases in the middle. The CDR3 runs 12 residues. The CDR3 coding sequence is TGTGCCAGCAGCTTGACAGTCTATGGCTACACCTTC. It yields the protein CASSLTVYGYTF.

This clonotype was counted ten times or more. The chain uses TRBV20-1 and TRBJ2-1; 7 nucleotides align to TRBD1. Germline CDR1 and CDR2: DFQATT and SNEGSKA (reference sequence). J was trimmed by 8 bases and V by 4 bases; bases with no gene match: 8. The CDR3 length is 13 residues. In DNA form, the CDR3 reads TGCAGTGCTATGGGGACAGTCCTTTATGAGCAGTTCTTC. Its translation: CSAMGTVLYEQFF.

This clonotype came up many times. This chain connects TRBV5-8 to TRBJ2-4; TRBD2 matches 13 bases. The CDR3 consists of 17 residues. CDR1 and CDR2 from the germline V gene are SGHTS and YDEGEE. V lost 0 bases and J lost 11; bases outside the gene matches: 11. The CDR3 loop is CASSLGLAGGTRDLQYF. The CDR3 DNA sequence: TGTGCCAGCAGCTTGGGACTAGCGGGAGGCACCAGAGATCTTCAGTACTTC.

The rearrangement joins TRBV12-3 or TRBV12-4 to TRBJ2-6; perhaps TRBD2 as D (6 bases). Trimming took off 6 bases at V and 4 bases at J, with 16 bases between the two ends. CDR3 size: 16 residues. The CDR3 sequence is CASSHGTPWGANVLTF. The CDR3 DNA reads as TGTGCCAGCAGCCACGGGACTCCCTGGGGGGCCAACGTCCTGACTTTC.

This clonotype was detected ten times or more. As DNA, the CDR3 is TGTGCCTGGAGATCGGGATACGAGCAGTACTTC. Translation gives CAWRSGYEQYF. J is TRBJ2-7 and V is TRBV30; possible D gene TRBD2, 5 bases. Germline values: CDR1 GTSNPN, CDR2 SVGIG (reference sequence). The CDR3 totals 11 residues. Trimming removed 3 bases at V and 4 bases at J, with 7 bases between.

On this clonotype itself: The junction departs from the called germline gene at one end, perhaps through a read error. The CDR3 sequence is CAGSPRGADTQYF. The CDR3, as DNA: TGTGCCGGCAGCCCTCGCGGCGCAGATACGCAGTATTTT. The chain uses TRBV7-9 and TRBJ2-3; D gene ambiguous. This CDR3 spans 13 amino acids. CDR1 is SEHNR and CDR2 is FQNEAQ in the germline V gene (reference sequence). The variable domain in full, completed from reference TRBV7-9 and TRBJ2-3, reads DTGVSQNPRHKITKRGQNVTFRCDPISEHNRLYWYRQTLGQGPEFLTYFQNEAQLEKSRLLSDRFSAERPKGSFSTLEIQRTEQGDSAMYLCAGSPRGADTQYFGPGTRLTVL.

This clonotype was found many times. The chain recombines TRBV18 with TRBJ2-7; 7 bases agree with TRBD2. With V trimmed by 2 bases and J by 4 bases, 5 bases remained unmatched. CDR1 and CDR2 from the germline V gene are KGHSH and LQKENI. The CDR3 length is 14 residues. The DNA for the CDR3 is TGTGCCAGCTCACCAGCTAGCGGCGGGTACGAGCAGTACTTC. It encodes CASSPASGGYEQYF.

With regard to this clonotype: A much larger clone differs by one base, so this may be a read error. CDR3 nucleotides: TGTGCCAGCAGTTTAGGGACAGCTTACAGTGAGCAGTTCTTC. Translation: CASSLGTAYSEQFF. The chain employs TRBV27 and TRBJ2-1, with 7 bases aligning to TRBD1. The CDR3 totals 14 residues. Germline CDR1 is MNHEY and CDR2 is SMNVEV (reference sequence).

This chain links TRBV4-1 with TRBJ1-1, with 8 bases fitting TRBD1. The CDR3 is 13 amino acids. J gave up 7 bases and V 8 bases, and 9 bases lay outside the gene matches. Germline V gene data show CDR1 as MGHRA and CDR2 as YSYEKL. The CDR3: CASRGQGEFEAFF. DNA for the CDR3: TGCGCCAGCCGTGGACAGGGTGAGTTTGAAGCTTTCTTT.

This clonotype was detected many times. The V gene is TRBV6-2 or TRBV6-3, the J gene TRBJ2-5; 8 bases match TRBD1. This CDR3 has 18 amino acids. Germline values: CDR1 MNHEY, CDR2 SVGEGT. The junction had 16 bases not matched to a gene; V was cut back by 5 bases and J by 2 bases. CDR3 residues: CASSHVPGGAGWQETQYF. Written as DNA, the CDR3 is TGTGCCAGCAGTCACGTCCCAGGGGGCGCGGGGTGGCAAGAGACCCAGTACTTC.

This clonotype was detected many times. The chain couples TRBV6-5 to TRBJ2-7; 12 nucleotides match TRBD2. CDR3 length equals 17 residues. The germline V gene has CDR1 MNHEY and CDR2 SVGAGI. The V and J ends lost 5 bases and 5 bases, in that order; junction bases with no gene match: 13. The CDR3 sequence is CASSRTGTSGQVHEQYF. The CDR3 DNA sequence: TGTGCCAGCAGTCGGACCGGGACTAGCGGGCAGGTGCACGAGCAGTACTTC.

This clonotype was recorded many times. V and J are TRBV3-2 and TRBJ2-3; no DNA check was done on the table's D call, TRBD2. TRBV3-2 is listed as a pseudogene. The CDR3 length is 17 residues. The CDR3 region has the DNA TGTGCCAGCAACAACCCACACCGGGCGGGAGGATCAGATACGCAGTATTTT. Amino acids: CASNNPHRAGGSDTQYF.